This TCR beta chain was found in a study of T cell changes during pregnancy in multiple sclerosis. The CDR3 contains 13 residues. TCRdb's copy holds only in-frame clones and misses some; the assay was immunoSEQ multiplex PCR. In the table there are under 80,000 clones, about nine tenths of which are singletons. The clonotype comes from a female donor with multiple sclerosis, enrolled in a pregnancy study. The V and J genes are TRBV12-2 and TRBJ1-1. TRBV12-2 is listed as a pseudogene. Sequenced material: peripheral blood, taken in the second trimester of pregnancy. The CDR3 spells CASRSRGNTEAFF. The CDR3 coding sequence is TGTGCAAGTCGCTCGAGAGGGAATACTGAAGCTTTCTTT.